This passage covers 5 T cell receptor beta chains from one sample sequenced in a study of post-analysis software for immune sequencing data. Findings of the study overall: In patients, five or six TRBV segments were more frequent than in controls, with TRBV5-6, TRBV5-1 and TRBV20-1 among them.

The antigens these receptors bind are not known. Unique molecular identifiers featured in each of the TCR beta cDNA libraries. TCRdb independently ran MiXCR on the PCR reads; one entry per CDR3 protein. The sample has about 200,000 distinct CDR3 sequences; 29% are singletons. Sequencing was done on a sample of blood. These receptors all come from a girl aged 2 to 17 with multiple sclerosis.

This clonotype was counted many times. The rearrangement uses TRBV5-1 and TRBJ2-3; 8 bases line up with TRBD1. The V segment lost 4 bases and the J segment 7 bases; nucleotides outside the gene matches: 11. The germline V gene has CDR1 SGHRS and CDR2 YFSETQ. The CDR3 is made up of 15 amino acids. DNA for the CDR3: TGCGCCAGCAGCCCGGAGGGGACAGGTGTTAATACGCAGTATTTT. Protein product: CASSPEGTGVNTQYF.

This clonotype was counted between two and nine times. The chain carries TRBV6-1 and TRBJ1-5; 7 bases match TRBD1. Germline V gene lookup returns CDR1 MNHNS and CDR2 SASEGT. This CDR3 is built from 14 residues. The V segment lost 3 bases and the J segment 3 bases; nucleotides outside the gene matches: 2. CDR3 in amino acids: CASSEGQPNQPQHF. In DNA, the CDR3 is TGTGCCAGCAGTGAGGGACAGCCCAATCAGCCCCAGCATTTT.

This clonotype was counted only a few times. Sequence at one end of the junction differs from germline and may be a read error. V is TRBV6-5 and J is TRBJ2-6, with 9 bases identical to TRBD1. This CDR3 has 16 amino acids. CDR1 and CDR2 from the germline V gene are MNHEY and SVGAGI. The CDR3 sequence is CASSYDRGAGANVRTF. The CDR3 DNA sequence: TGTGCCAGCAGTTACGACAGGGGGGCTGGGGCCAACGTCCGGACTTTC.

As concerns this clonotype: This could be a read error, since a much larger clone is one nucleotide away. The CDR3 DNA sequence: TGCAGTGCTAGACCCCTGTCCGAGCAGTGCTTC. Protein: CSARPLSEQCF. This chain connects TRBV20-1 to TRBJ2-5, with no clear D. This CDR3 has 11 residues. Per germline, CDR1 DFQATT and CDR2 SNEGSKA (reference sequence).

This clonotype was observed a few times. V and J are TRBV2 and TRBJ2-4, with 7 bases matching TRBD2. CDR3 length: 14 amino acids. From germline, CDR1 is SNHLY and CDR2 FYNNEI. J gave up 2 bases and V 6 bases, and 4 bases lay outside the gene matches. The CDR3 region is CASRGGWSKNIQYF. In DNA, the CDR3 is TGTGCCAGCAGGGGGGGGTGGTCCAAAAACATTCAGTACTTC.